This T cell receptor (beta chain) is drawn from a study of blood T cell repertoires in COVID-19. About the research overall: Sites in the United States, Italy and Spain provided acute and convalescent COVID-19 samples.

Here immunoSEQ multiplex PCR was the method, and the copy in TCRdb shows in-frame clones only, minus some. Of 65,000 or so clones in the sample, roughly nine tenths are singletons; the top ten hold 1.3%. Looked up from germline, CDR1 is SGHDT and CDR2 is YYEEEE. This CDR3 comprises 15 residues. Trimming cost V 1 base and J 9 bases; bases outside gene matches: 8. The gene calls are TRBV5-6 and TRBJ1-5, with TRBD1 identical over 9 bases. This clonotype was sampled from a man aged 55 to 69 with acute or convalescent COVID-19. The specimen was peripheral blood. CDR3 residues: CASSLKGTGQGPQHF. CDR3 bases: TGTGCCAGCAGCTTGAAAGGGACAGGGCAAGGGCCCCAGCATTTT.